These 7 T cell receptor beta chains were all obtained from the same sample, sequenced in a study of blood T cells in healthy people across ages. PCR was performed a second time for about 7 to 11 cycles using a sample-barcoded 5' primer and a J-beta primer mix. MiXCR, applied by TCRdb to the 5' RACE reads, yields one record per CDR3 protein. In the table there are 750,000 to 950,000 distinct CDR3 sequences, roughly 29% of which are singletons. This sample was shared with a second study, whose subject was T cells of mothers and their children.

Sequencing used blood. These receptors all stem from a woman aged 40-49 years in good health.

This clonotype was seen ten or more times. The chain is built from TRBV7-2 and TRBJ2-1, with D unclear. With 5 bases removed from V and 9 bases from J, the gap between germline ends came to 14 bases. CDR1 is SGHTA and CDR2 is FQGNSA in the germline V gene. The length of the CDR3 is 13 residues. This CDR3 is CASSPSRVVEQFF. In DNA, the CDR3 is TGTGCCAGCAGCCCCTCCCGGGTAGTTGAGCAGTTCTTC.

This sequence joins TRBV5-6 and TRBJ1-5; no clear D gene. There are 15 residues in the CDR3. The V end was cut by 0 bases, the J end by 5 bases, with 12 bases between. Germline CDR1 reads SGHDT; CDR2 reads YYEEEE. The CDR3 sequence: CASSLAGSGDQPQHF. The CDR3 bases are TGTGCCAGCAGCTTGGCGGGGAGCGGGGATCAGCCCCAGCATTTT.

This clonotype appeared many times. This chain joins TRBV5-1 and TRBJ2-5; unclear D gene. V was shortened by 4 bases and J by 1 base, with 5 bases between the two germline ends. In germline, CDR1 is SGHRS, CDR2 YFSETQ. The CDR3 has 12 amino acids. CDR3 nucleotides: TGCGCCAGCAGCCCGGTCCAAGAGACCCAGTACTTC. As protein: CASSPVQETQYF.

V is TRBV5-1 and J is TRBJ1-4; TRBD1 matches 9 bases. The CDR3 length is 14 residues. V lost 5 bases to trimming and J lost 6 bases; unmatched junction nucleotides: 5. Germline assignment: CDR1 SGHRS and CDR2 YFSETQ. The CDR3 sequence is CASRPGQGDEKLFF. DNA of the CDR3: TGCGCCAGCAGACCGGGACAGGGCGATGAAAAACTGTTTTTT.

Of note for this clonotype: A read error may explain this, as a much larger clone is one base away. Lacking the conserved final phenylalanine or tryptophan, this CDR3 likely reflects a read error. V gene TRBV15 combines with J gene TRBJ1-2; D is uncertain. V was cut by 0 bases and J by 4 bases, with 9 bases left in between. The germline CDR1 and CDR2 sequences are LNHNV and YYDKDF (reference sequence). This CDR3 is built from 14 residues. This CDR3 is CATSRDRSSYGYTL. CDR3 coding DNA: TGTGCCACCAGCAGAGACAGGTCTTCCTATGGCTACACCCTC.

The chain links TRBV28 to TRBJ1-5; D uncertain. Trimming pared 7 bases from V and 3 bases from J, leaving 13 bases between. Germline loops: CDR1 MDHEN, CDR2 SYDVKM. The CDR3 contains 14 residues. The CDR3 is CASIGRPDNQPQHF. CDR3 bases: TGTGCCAGCATAGGCAGGCCGGACAATCAGCCCCAGCATTTT.

This clonotype has ten or more counts. The rearrangement joins TRBV20-1 to TRBJ2-3; the D call may be TRBD1 or TRBD2 (5 bases each). The CDR3 contains 14 residues. Per germline, CDR1 DFQATT and CDR2 SNEGSKA (reference sequence). The ends were cut back, 7 bases at V and 0 bases at J, with 14 bases in the middle. The CDR3 nucleotides read TGCAGTGTCCCGCGGGCAGGGAGCACAGATACGCAGTATTTT. Translating gives CSVPRAGSTDTQYF.